The rows below give T cell receptor beta chains drawn from one sample of a study of blood T cell repertoires in COVID-19. Only in-frame clones appear in the TCRdb table, and some are missing; sequencing was by immunoSEQ multiplex PCR. The sample yields more than 95,000 clones, 70% to 90% seen once. Specimen: peripheral blood. The receptors derive from a human donor in a cohort sampled during active COVID-19. The CDR3 runs from the conserved cysteine through the conserved F or W. The D gene is left open where the match is weak. Not every row has a clone size; where given, it reads once, few, many or a size class.

v_call: TRBV14
d_call: TRBD1
clone_size: .
j_call: TRBJ2-7
cdr3_aa: CASRRTGTGIYEQYF
cdr3_nt: TGTGCCAGCAGACGAACCGGGACAGGAATATACGAGCAGTACTTC

v_call: TRBV19
d_call: TRBD1
clone_size: .
j_call: TRBJ2-5
cdr3_aa: CASSTRQGEGETQYF
cdr3_nt: TGTGCCAGTAGTACCAGACAGGGTGAGGGAGAGACCCAGTACTTC

v_call: TRBV30
d_call: TRBD1
clone_size: .
j_call: TRBJ2-7
cdr3_aa: CAGNRGRIYEQYF
cdr3_nt: TGTGCCGGAAACAGGGGAAGGATCTACGAGCAGTACTTC

v_call: TRBV7-9
d_call: .
clone_size: .
j_call: TRBJ2-7
cdr3_aa: CASTLGGISYEQYF
cdr3_nt: TGTGCCAGCACCCTTGGCGGGATCTCCTACGAGCAGTACTTC

v_call: TRBV9
d_call: .
clone_size: .
j_call: TRBJ2-7
cdr3_aa: CASSSRDSSYEQYF
cdr3_nt: TGTGCCAGCAGCTCCCGAGACAGCTCCTACGAGCAGTACTTC

v_call: TRBV2
d_call: TRBD1
clone_size: .
j_call: TRBJ1-1
cdr3_aa: CASKRQGLNTEAFF
cdr3_nt: TGTGCCAGCAAAAGACAGGGGTTGAACACTGAAGCTTTCTTT

v_call: TRBV5-8
d_call: .
clone_size: .
j_call: TRBJ1-4
cdr3_aa: CASSFRGSYNEKLFF
cdr3_nt: TGTGCCAGCAGCTTCAGGGGATCGTATAATGAAAAACTGTTTTTT

v_call: TRBV6-5
d_call: .
clone_size: .
j_call: TRBJ2-7
cdr3_aa: CASTMDSFPYEQYF
cdr3_nt: TGTGCCAGCACCATGGACAGTTTCCCCTACGAGCAGTACTTC

v_call: TRBV23-1
d_call: .
clone_size: .
j_call: TRBJ1-2
cdr3_aa: CASSQSGRGRSGYTF
cdr3_nt: TGCGCCAGCAGTCAATCGGGGCGGGGGCGGAGTGGCTACACCTTC

v_call: TRBV19
d_call: TRBD2
clone_size: .
j_call: TRBJ2-7
cdr3_aa: CASKVGIAGAYEQYF
cdr3_nt: TGTGCCAGTAAGGTGGGGATAGCGGGGGCCTACGAGCAGTACTTC

v_call: TRBV30
d_call: .
clone_size: .
j_call: TRBJ2-7
cdr3_aa: CAWSVLYEQYF
cdr3_nt: TGTGCCTGGAGTGTCCTCTACGAGCAGTACTTC

v_call: TRBV29-1
d_call: .
clone_size: .
j_call: TRBJ2-7
cdr3_aa: CSVERRESYEQYF
cdr3_nt: TGCAGCGTTGAAAGACGGGAGTCCTACGAGCAGTACTTC

v_call: TRBV2
d_call: .
clone_size: medium-sized
j_call: TRBJ1-2
cdr3_aa: CASSEPGQLYGYTF
cdr3_nt: TGTGCCAGCAGTGAACCCGGACAGCTCTATGGCTACACCTTC

v_call: TRBV7-9
d_call: TRBD1
clone_size: .
j_call: TRBJ1-4
cdr3_aa: CASSFRGGQGNEKLFF
cdr3_nt: TGTGCCAGCAGCTTCCGAGGAGGACAGGGGAATGAAAAACTGTTTTTT

v_call: TRBV29-1
d_call: TRBD1
clone_size: .
j_call: TRBJ1-1
cdr3_aa: CSVERQGYGTEAFF
cdr3_nt: TGCAGCGTGGAACGACAGGGCTATGGCACTGAAGCTTTCTTT

v_call: TRBV21-1
d_call: .
clone_size: .
j_call: TRBJ2-3
cdr3_aa: CASSSWDRPRMGLAPDTQYF
cdr3_nt: TGTGCCAGCAGCTCCTGGGACCGCCCAAGGATGGGACTAGCGCCAGATACGCAGTATTTT

v_call: TRBV6-6
d_call: TRBD1
clone_size: .
j_call: TRBJ2-3
cdr3_aa: CANRTGLTDTQYF
cdr3_nt: TGTGCCAATCGGACAGGGCTTACAGATACGCAGTATTTT

v_call: TRBV7-9
d_call: .
clone_size: .
j_call: TRBJ2-7
cdr3_aa: CASSWDTYEQYF
cdr3_nt: TGTGCCAGCAGCTGGGACACCTACGAGCAGTACTTC

v_call: TRBV11-2
d_call: TRBD2
clone_size: .
j_call: TRBJ2-7
cdr3_aa: CASSLAAGGIYEQYF
cdr3_nt: TGTGCCAGCAGCTTAGCAGCGGGAGGTATCTACGAGCAGTACTTC

v_call: TRBV30
d_call: .
clone_size: once
j_call: TRBJ1-1
cdr3_aa: CAWSGEGDYTEAFF
cdr3_nt: TGTGCCTGGAGTGGGGAAGGGGATTACACTGAAGCTTTCTTT

v_call: TRBV28
d_call: .
clone_size: .
j_call: TRBJ2-4
cdr3_aa: CASSLSDVLADLKNIQYF
cdr3_nt: TGTGCCAGCAGTTTATCGGATGTGTTAGCGGACCTCAAAAACATTCAGTACTTC

v_call: TRBV5-1
d_call: .
clone_size: .
j_call: TRBJ2-7
cdr3_aa: CASTIGAGEEQYF
cdr3_nt: TGCGCCAGCACCATTGGGGCCGGCGAGGAGCAGTACTTC

v_call: TRBV27
d_call: TRBD2
clone_size: once
j_call: TRBJ2-1
cdr3_aa: CASSLGGYNEQFF
cdr3_nt: TGTGCCAGCAGCCTCGGGGGGTACAATGAGCAGTTCTTC

v_call: TRBV4-1
d_call: TRBD2
clone_size: .
j_call: TRBJ2-1
cdr3_aa: CASSLSGGGYNEQFF
cdr3_nt: TGCGCCAGCAGCCTTAGCGGGGGGGGTTACAATGAGCAGTTCTTC

v_call: TRBV2
d_call: TRBD1
clone_size: .
j_call: TRBJ1-6
cdr3_aa: CASSVWTGPNSPLHF
cdr3_nt: TGTGCCAGCAGTGTTTGGACAGGGCCTAATTCACCCCTCCACTTT

v_call: TRBV5-1
d_call: TRBD1
clone_size: .
j_call: TRBJ2-3
cdr3_aa: CASSPTGPGDTQYF
cdr3_nt: TGCGCCAGCAGCCCGACAGGGCCGGGGGATACGCAGTATTTT

v_call: TRBV2
d_call: .
clone_size: few
j_call: TRBJ1-1
cdr3_aa: CASSPGGGRGAFF
cdr3_nt: TGTGCCAGCAGCCCGGGGGGAGGACGGGGAGCTTTCTTT

v_call: TRBV9
d_call: TRBD2
clone_size: .
j_call: TRBJ2-3
cdr3_aa: CASSVLIAGGRDTQYF
cdr3_nt: TGTGCCAGCAGCGTACTTATAGCGGGGGGAAGAGATACGCAGTATTTT

v_call: TRBV29-1
d_call: .
clone_size: once
j_call: TRBJ1-1
cdr3_aa: CSVSGHTNTEAFF
cdr3_nt: TGCAGCGTCTCGGGACACACGAACACTGAAGCTTTCTTT

v_call: TRBV30
d_call: .
clone_size: .
j_call: TRBJ1-1
cdr3_aa: CAFSRGIPEAFF
cdr3_nt: TGTGCTTTCTCGCGGGGGATCCCTGAAGCTTTCTTT

v_call: TRBV7-9
d_call: TRBD1
clone_size: .
j_call: TRBJ2-1
cdr3_aa: CASSLPGQGGRGEQFF
cdr3_nt: TGTGCCAGCAGCTTACCGGGACAGGGCGGACGGGGTGAGCAGTTCTTC

v_call: TRBV7-3
d_call: .
clone_size: .
j_call: TRBJ2-3
cdr3_aa: CASSVTYTDTQYF
cdr3_nt: TGTGCCAGCAGCGTAACGTACACAGATACGCAGTATTTT

v_call: TRBV19
d_call: TRBD1
clone_size: few
j_call: TRBJ2-7
cdr3_aa: CASSIYRTGSYEQYF
cdr3_nt: TGTGCCAGTAGTATATATCGGACAGGGTCCTACGAGCAGTACTTC